These 24 T cell receptor beta chains were sequenced from one sample in a study of spatial heterogeneity in lung cancer. TCRdb called the 5' RACE reads again in MiXCR, with one record for every CDR3 protein. The sample lists some 41,000 distinct CDR3 sequences, nearly 7% seen once, with around 43% in the top ten. As to time point: sample taken at primary tumor resection. The sample was PBMCs, taken at surgery. All receptors come from a female donor with early-stage non-small cell lung cancer.

This clonotype showed up just a few times. The rearrangement links TRBV7-9 to TRBJ1-1, with 7 bases identical to TRBD1. Per the germline V gene, CDR1 is SEHNR and CDR2 is FQNEAQ (reference sequence). The CDR3 spans 14 residues. After removal of 3 bases from V and 4 bases from J, the junction contained 5 bases not matched to a gene. The CDR3 loop is CASSFTGDSTEAFF. DNA for the CDR3: TGTGCCAGCAGCTTTACAGGGGATAGCACTGAAGCTTTCTTT.

This clonotype was picked up many times. The gene calls are TRBV6-5 and TRBJ2-5; TRBD1 aligns across 7 bases. This CDR3 is built from 15 residues. Germline assignment: CDR1 MNHEY and CDR2 SVGAGI. J was trimmed by 1 base and V by 2 bases; bases with no gene match: 4. This CDR3 reads CASSYAQGPQETQYF. CDR3 sequence (DNA): TGTGCCAGCAGTTACGCACAGGGGCCCCAAGAGACCCAGTACTTC.

This clonotype was counted only a few times. The chain has TRBV6-2 or TRBV6-3 and TRBJ2-1; D might be TRBD2 (6 bases). The CDR3 extends over 13 amino acids. Trimming left V 6 bases short and J 9 bases short, with 15 bases between. Germline V CDR1 and CDR2: MNHEY, SVGEGT. The CDR3 nucleotides are TGTGCCAGCAGGCGGACTACCAACATTGAGCAGTTCTTC. This gives the protein CASRRTTNIEQFF.

CDR3 region: CASSFPMGQGVHEQYF. The CDR3 nucleotides read TGCGCCAGCAGCTTTCCCATGGGACAGGGGGTACACGAGCAGTACTTC. This sequence joins TRBV5-1 and TRBJ2-7, with 11 bases that match TRBD1. The CDR3 runs 16 residues. After removal of 2 bases from V and 5 bases from J, the junction contained 9 bases not matched to a gene. From germline, CDR1 is SGHRS and CDR2 YFSETQ.

In this sample, this clonotype turned up a few times. V is TRBV5-6 and J is TRBJ2-7; D perhaps matches TRBD1 (6 bases). The germline V and J ends were trimmed by 2 bases and 3 bases, with 15 bases remaining between them. The CDR3 spans 15 residues. Germline CDR1 SGHDT, CDR2 YYEEEE. CDR3 region: CASSFQKDRNYEQYF. The CDR3 nucleotides are TGTGCCAGCAGCTTTCAAAAGGACAGAAACTACGAGCAGTACTTC.

The CDR3 is CASSIESWSTDTQYF. DNA for the CDR3: TGTGCCAGTAGTATAGAATCTTGGAGCACAGATACGCAGTATTTT. The chain employs TRBV19 and TRBJ2-3; D uncertain. Trimming shortened V by 0 bases and J by 0 bases, and 7 bases separated the two germline ends. The length of the CDR3 is 15 residues. CDR1 and CDR2 from the germline V gene are LNHDA and SQIVND (reference sequence).

This clonotype was seen at least ten times. The V gene is TRBV7-2, the J gene TRBJ2-5; D is unresolved. Looked up from germline, CDR1 is SGHTA and CDR2 is FQGNSA. The ends were cut back, 1 base at V and 5 bases at J, with 11 bases in the middle. This CDR3 is built from 14 residues. CDR3 protein: CASSLGNPTETQYF. The CDR3 DNA follows: TGTGCCAGCAGCTTAGGGAACCCCACGGAGACCCAGTACTTC. The variable domain in full, with the rest retrieved from reference TRBV7-2 and TRBJ2-5, is GAGVSQSPSNKVTEKGKDVELRCDPISGHTALYWYRQSLGQGLEFLIYFQGNSAPDKSGLPSDRFSAERTGGSVSTLTIQRTQQEDSAVYLCASSLGNPTETQYFGPGTRLLVL.

A note on this clonotype: This sequence may be a read error, since a much larger clone differs from it by one base. The gene calls are TRBV6-6 and TRBJ2-4; TRBD1 matches 9 bases. V lost 6 bases, J lost 0 bases, and 24 bases stayed unmatched. Germline V gene sequence: CDR1 MNHNY, CDR2 SVGAGI (reference sequence). The CDR3 consists of 22 residues. The CDR3 reads CASSLRYGTGGVPPLAKNIQYF. The CDR3 nucleotides read TGTGCCAGCAGCCTCCGATACGGAACAGGGGGCGTACCACCTCTAGCCAAAAACATTCAGTACTTC.

V usage is TRBV12-3 or TRBV12-4 and J usage is TRBJ2-7, with 11 bases identical to TRBD1. Trimming took 8 bases from V and 3 from J; bases not matched to a gene: 9. This CDR3 is built from 15 residues. Here the CDR3 DNA reads TGTGCCAGCGCACTCTCCGGGACAGGGGGCTACGAGCAGTACTTC. Its translation: CASALSGTGGYEQYF.

This clonotype was seen only a few times. This chain uses TRBV5-1 with TRBJ1-1, with a tentative D call TRBD1 (6 bases). V was cut by 2 bases and J by 0 bases, with 17 bases left in between. From germline, CDR1 is SGHRS and CDR2 YFSETQ. CDR3 length equals 17 residues. CDR3 loop: CASSLGQRSLMNTEAFF. CDR3 nucleotides: TGCGCCAGCAGCTTAGGACAGCGCAGCCTCATGAACACTGAAGCTTTCTTT.

This clonotype has ten or more counts. The V gene is TRBV28, the J gene TRBJ2-6, with unresolved D. Looked up from germline, CDR1 is MDHEN and CDR2 is SYDVKM. The CDR3 is 13 residues long. Trimming removed 6 bases at V and 4 bases at J, with 7 bases between. CDR3 region: CASSQAGANVLTF. DNA of the CDR3: TGTGCCAGCAGCCAAGCAGGGGCCAACGTCCTGACTTTC. The full variable domain, completed using reference TRBV28 and TRBJ2-6, is DVKVTQSSRYLVKRTGEKVFLECVQDMDHENMFWYRQDPGLGLRLIYFSYDVKMKEKGDIPEGYSVSREKKERFSLILESASTNQTSMYLCASSQAGANVLTFGAGSRLTVL.

At least ten counts were recorded for this clonotype. V usage is TRBV12-3 or TRBV12-4 and J usage is TRBJ2-1; D gene unclear. The CDR3 is 11 residues long. V gave up 5 bases and J gave up 7 bases, with 6 bases separating them. CDR3 sequence: CASSNRNEQFF. Here the CDR3 DNA reads TGTGCCAGCAGTAACAGAAATGAGCAGTTCTTC.

This clonotype was counted between two and nine times. V and J are TRBV12-3 or TRBV12-4 and TRBJ1-1; D is unclear. This CDR3 is 14 amino acids long. The V end was cut by 2 bases, the J end by 0 bases, with 7 bases between. The CDR3 DNA follows: TGTGCCAGCAGTTTAACGGCGATGAACACTGAAGCTTTCTTT. Its protein is CASSLTAMNTEAFF.

This clonotype was counted only a few times. The genes are TRBV29-1 and TRBJ1-2; possibly TRBD1 for D (5 bases). V lost 7 bases and J lost 3, with 9 bases in between. Germline CDR1 is SQVTM and CDR2 is ANQGSEA. The CDR3 is 11 residues long. CDR3 DNA: TGCAGCGGAGGGACGGACTATGGCTACACCTTC. Translated, it gives CSGGTDYGYTF.

This clonotype has a handful of counts. The genes are TRBV9 and TRBJ2-4; D gene ambiguous. Between the trimmed V and J ends, which lost 1 base and 0 bases, there was a span of 5 bases. Per the germline V gene, CDR1 is SGDLS and CDR2 is YYNGEE. The CDR3 sequence is 14 residues long. CDR3 loop: CASSVSGAKNIQYF. The CDR3 bases are TGTGCCAGCAGCGTATCCGGAGCCAAAAACATTCAGTACTTC.

This clonotype appeared a few times. The rearrangement uses TRBV27 and TRBJ1-4; D perhaps matches TRBD1 (6 bases). Germline CDR1 and CDR2: MNHEY and SMNVEV (reference sequence). V was cut by 5 bases and J by 8 bases, with 15 bases left in between. This CDR3 is built from 14 residues. The chain's CDR3 is CASSRVQGSEKLFF. In nucleotides, the CDR3 is TGTGCCAGCAGTCGTGTCCAGGGGAGCGAAAAACTGTTTTTT. Drawing the rest from reference TRBV27 and TRBJ1-4, the complete variable domain is EAQVTQNPRYLITVTGKKLTVTCSQNMNHEYMSWYRQDPGLGLRQIYYSMNVEVTDKGDVPEGYKVSRKEKRNFPLILESPSPNQTSLYFCASSRVQGSEKLFFGSGTQLSVL.

CDR3 sequence reads: CASSQVRDYPPDTQYF. The CDR3 DNA follows: TGTGCCAGCAGCCAAGTTCGGGACTATCCCCCAGATACGCAGTATTTT. The chain recombines TRBV14 with TRBJ2-3; 7 nucleotides match TRBD2. V gave up 1 base and J gave up 4 bases; unmatched junction bases: 8. This CDR3 has 16 residues. Looked up from germline, CDR1 is SGHDN and CDR2 is FVKESK. Looking up the rest from reference TRBV14 and TRBJ2-3 gives the full variable domain: EAGVTQFPSHSVIEKGQTVTLRCDPISGHDNLYWYRRVMGKEIKFLLHFVKESKQDESGMPNNRFLAERTGGTYSTLKVQPAELEDSGVYFCASSQVRDYPPDTQYFGPGTRLTVL.

There are many counts of this clonotype. The chain is built from TRBV5-1 and TRBJ2-3, with D possibly matching TRBD1 (5 bases). V was shortened by 6 bases and J by 1 base, with 9 bases between the two germline ends. Germline V CDR1 and CDR2: SGHRS, YFSETQ. The CDR3 is 13 residues long. The CDR3 region is CASTLQGTDTQYF. The CDR3 DNA reads as TGCGCCAGCACCCTACAGGGCACAGATACGCAGTATTTT. The full variable domain, with the rest looked up from reference TRBV5-1 and TRBJ2-3, is KAGVTQTPRYLIKTRGQQVTLSCSPISGHRSVSWYQQTPGQGLQFLFEYFSETQRNKGNFPGRFSGRQFSNSRSEMNVSTLELGDSALYLCASTLQGTDTQYFGPGTRLTVL.

The chain has TRBV11-3 and TRBJ2-1; 10 positions match TRBD2. The junction had 12 bases not matched to a gene; V was cut back by 5 bases and J by 5 bases. Germline V gives CDR1 SGHNT, CDR2 YENEEA. The CDR3 contains 17 residues. CDR3 residues: CASSLAPRTSGNNEQFF. In DNA, the CDR3 is TGTGCCAGCAGCCTCGCGCCCCGGACTAGCGGAAACAATGAGCAGTTCTTC.

In the case of this clonotype: This may come from a read error, since a much larger clone is one base off. CDR3 DNA sequence: TGTGCCAGCAACATTAGCCGGGGCGGTGAGCTCTTTGAATTCTTC. Translation: CASNISRGGELFEFF. The V and J genes are TRBV7-2 and TRBJ2-1; D possibly uses TRBD1 or TRBD2 (5 bases each). CDR1 is SGHTA and CDR2 is FQGNSA in the germline V gene. The CDR3 is 15 amino acids. Trimming took off 7 bases at V and 16 bases at J, with 29 bases between the two ends.

This clonotype was seen many times. V gene TRBV12-3 or TRBV12-4 combines with J gene TRBJ2-2, with D perhaps TRBD2 (6 bases). The CDR3 is made up of 18 amino acids. The V end was cut by 4 bases, the J end by 0 bases, with 18 bases between. DNA of the CDR3: TGTGCCAGCAGTTCTTACACTCCCGGGGGATCGAACACCGGGGAGCTGTTTTTT. This encodes CASSSYTPGGSNTGELFF.

The gene calls are TRBV7-2 and TRBJ1-5; 9 bases line up with TRBD1. CDR3 length: 15 residues. V lost 7 bases and J lost 2; bases outside the gene matches: 6. Germline CDR1 reads SGHTA; CDR2 reads FQGNSA. CDR3 nucleotides: TGTGCCAGCACCTCAGACAGGGGGGGCAATCAGCCCCAGCATTTT. It is translated as CASTSDRGGNQPQHF.

V and J are TRBV6-5 and TRBJ2-7, with 7 bases matching TRBD1. The length of the CDR3 is 15 residues. From germline, CDR1 is MNHEY and CDR2 SVGAGI. The J segment lost 2 bases and the V segment lost 6 bases, leaving 10 bases of the junction unmatched. As DNA, the CDR3 is TGTGCCAGCAGCAACGGGCAACAGGGGACCTACGAGCAGTACTTC. Its translation: CASSNGQQGTYEQYF.

Many counts were recorded for this clonotype. This chain uses TRBV28 with TRBJ2-4, with D perhaps matching TRBD2 (5 bases). The ends were cut back, 9 bases at V and 1 base at J, with 16 bases in the middle. Germline lookup yields CDR1 MDHEN and CDR2 SYDVKM. The CDR3 extends over 15 amino acids. This CDR3 reads CASKKEADAKNIQYF. The CDR3 DNA is TGTGCCAGTAAGAAGGAGGCTGACGCCAAAAACATTCAGTACTTC.